This T cell receptor beta chain was obtained from a study of regulatory T cells in long-lasting Graves disease (dated by TCRdb to 2020 to 2022). At the level of the whole study: Persistent Graves' disease was defined as antithyroid drug treatment for over 5 years with persistently positive TSH receptor autoantibodies. A total of around 35 samples underwent TCR sequencing, from roughly 13 patients with persistent Graves' disease and 20 patients with newly diagnosed Graves' disease. The study was registered as a clinical trial and conducted in China. Patients with persistent Graves' disease were compared with patients with newly diagnosed Graves' disease using TCR sequencing and RNA sequencing of peripheral blood. Antithyroid drugs had been taken for approximately 9.7 years on average by persistent Graves' disease patients in the clinical cohort.

On this clonotype: The clone's antigen remains unknown. Base quality data are lacking; no much larger clone is found one base away.

The sample's time point label is to be understood as: persistent/refractory GD, antithyroid drugs over 5 years with positive TRAb. For both TCR sequencing and RNA sequencing, RNA was extracted from PBMCs using TRIzol. Graves' disease was diagnosed according to American Thyroid Association guidelines. The patients came from an endocrinology department in Xi'an, China. Each patient gave around 9 milliliters of peripheral blood, collected in an EDTA anticoagulant tube. Ficoll Paque Plus density gradient separation was used to isolate PBMCs, and no additional T cell sorting was done. An Agilent 2100 Bioanalyzer and agarose gel were used to check RNA quality, and a NanoDrop 2000 was used to measure RNA concentration. The CDR3 numbers 18 residues from cysteine through phenylalanine. Only the CDR3 part of the read is kept: 54 bases, read in frame from the first base. V is pruned by 4 bases and J by 6 bases, leaving 10 bases of the junction without a gene match. Taken from the germline V gene, the CDR1 and CDR2 loops are SGHDN and FVKESK.

Libraries were built with multiplex PCR. The sequencing machine was an Illumina HiSeq 4000. TCR beta libraries were built with iRepertoire HTBI primers and Arm-PCR amplification of CDR3 regions. Before sequencing, the PCR products went through gel purification. The source study handled its data this way. A total of 60 to 80 TRBV and under 15 TRBJ segments were identified across samples and were used for gene usage analysis of CDR3 amino acid clonotypes. COPE and FqMerger were used to merge filtered high-quality paired reads into contigs. BLAST was used to align contigs to IMGT TRBV, TRBD and TRBJ reference genes, and CDR3 was defined according to IMGT. Highly expanded clones were defined as clonotypes with a frequency above 0.1%. Shannon entropy was used to measure repertoire diversity, and the Gini coefficient was used to measure V-J evenness. Clonotypes shared by more than one individual were considered public. TCRdb cleaned the public reads at Q25 with fastp, built clones with MiXCR and kept in-frame beta chains. Rows merge per CDR3 protein into single entries with the most common DNA and genes. V and J calls and clone size were set by TCRdb, not the authors. This sample holds under 500,000 distinct CDR3 sequences; less than 25% were observed only once. Over 7.5% of the sample goes to the ten largest clones.

General findings and caveats noted by the study authors: Lower TCR Shannon entropy and fewer highly expanded clones were observed in persistent Graves' disease patients than in newly diagnosed patients, which suggested clonal expansion. The authors acknowledged the small sample size as a limitation that may reduce accuracy. TRBV28, TRBJ1-2 and TRBJ2-5 were preferentially used in persistent disease, while TRBV20-1 and TRBJ2-1 were favored in newly diagnosed disease. Because the primary lesion, thyroid tissue, could not be accessed, the study looked at peripheral blood alone. Sequencing and analysis were restricted to the TCR beta chain. Patients with persistent disease shared more public clonotypes (roughly 2,900) than newly diagnosed patients did (966).

The rearranged segments are TRBV14 and TRBJ2-2, with 14 bases aligning to TRBD2. The TCR sequence derives from a female donor with Graves disease. Sequences were derived from peripheral blood mononuclear cells (PBMCs), sampled when the disease was refractory, from a patient treated with antithyroid drugs. The nucleotide sequence is TGTGCCAGCAGCCTCCGGACTAGCGGGAGGAGAGTCGCCGGGGAGCTGTTTTTT. This translates into CASSLRTSGRRVAGELFF.